The 4 T cell receptor beta chains below come from one sample, sequenced in a study of CD8 T cells in ankylosing spondylitis. TCRdb itself ran the 5' RACE reads through MiXCR, one entry per CDR3 protein. The data contain fewer than 400,000 distinct CDR3 sequences, 14% to 15% of them seen just once; the ten biggest clones take up about 1.1%. The sample comprised blood, either unsorted or a sorted T cell fraction (not recorded which). The receptor set was obtained from a male donor with ankylosing spondylitis or in good health (not recorded which).

Many counts were recorded for this clonotype. The rearrangement joins TRBV9 to TRBJ2-2; D gene ambiguous. Germline CDR1 SGDLS, CDR2 YYNGEE. The CDR3 is 15 amino acids. The V gene lost 0 bases and the J gene lost 5 bases, with 11 bases spanning the gap. As DNA, the CDR3 is TGTGCCAGCAGCGTAGAAACCTTAGGTACCGGGGAGCTGTTTTTT. Translating it yields CASSVETLGTGELFF.

The chain joins TRBV4-1 to TRBJ2-7; D might be TRBD2 (7 bases). The germline V gene has CDR1 MGHRA and CDR2 YSYEKL. Trimming shortened V by 0 bases and J by 6 bases, and 18 bases separated the two germline ends. This CDR3 has 16 amino acids. The CDR3 protein is CASSQDPLGRGAEQYF. The CDR3 DNA is TGCGCCAGCAGCCAAGACCCACTGGGGAGGGGGGCCGAGCAGTACTTC.

This chain joins TRBV6-5 and TRBJ2-2; D is possibly TRBD1 or TRBD2 (5 bases each). The germline V gene encodes CDR1 MNHEY and CDR2 SVGAGI. This CDR3 has 18 amino acids. The germline V and J ends were trimmed by 2 bases and 4 bases, with 20 bases remaining between them. Written as DNA, the CDR3 is TGTGCCAGCAGTTACGAGTTAGGTTTTTCTGGGGGCACCGGGGAGCTGTTTTTT. This sequence encodes CASSYELGFSGGTGELFF.

The chain recombines TRBV11-2 with TRBJ2-5; D gene uncertain. The V gene's germline CDR1 is SGHAT and CDR2 FQNNGV. Trimming stripped 1 base from V and 2 bases from J, with 14 bases between. This CDR3 spans 16 amino acids. CDR3 region: CASSLGAEREQETQYF. The CDR3 bases are TGTGCCAGCAGCTTAGGGGCTGAAAGAGAGCAAGAGACCCAGTACTTC. The whole variable domain, remainder taken from reference TRBV11-2 and TRBJ2-5, is EAGVAQSPRYKIIEKRQSVAFWCNPISGHATLYWYQQILGQGPKLLIQFQNNGVVDDSQLPKDRFSAERLKGVDSTLKIQPAKLEDSAVYLCASSLGAEREQETQYFGPGTRLLVL.